A selection of T cell receptor beta chains follows, all from one sample in a study of T cells in Graves' hyperthyroidism and ophthalmopathy. Using its own MiXCR run on the multiplex PCR reads, TCRdb lists one record per CDR3 protein. The top ten clones hold under 20% of a sample with roughly 500,000 distinct CDR3 sequences, about 45% of them seen once. Sequences were obtained from peripheral blood or thyroid tissue (not recorded which). The receptor set was obtained from an adult woman with Graves' disease, either hyperthyroidism or ophthalmopathy (not recorded which). Each CDR3 is given with its conserved first and last residue. D genes are given only for firm matches. Clone size, where shown, is once, few, many, or a class for clones that have expanded.

v_call: TRBV29-1; clone_size: few; d_call: .; j_call: TRBJ1-2; cdr3_nt: TGCAGCGATTACGGCCCAAAAAAGGGTGGCTACACCTTC; cdr3_aa: CSDYGPKKGGYTF
v_call: TRBV6-1; clone_size: few; d_call: .; j_call: TRBJ2-2; cdr3_nt: TGTGCCAGCACCCTCTACAGGGACACCGGGGAGCTGTTTTTT; cdr3_aa: CASTLYRDTGELFF
v_call: TRBV5-1; clone_size: .; d_call: .; j_call: TRBJ2-6; cdr3_nt: TGCGCCAGCAGCTTAATCGTAGGGAGCACTGAAGCTTTC; cdr3_aa: CASSLIVGSTEAF
v_call: TRBV7-9; clone_size: many; d_call: TRBD2; j_call: TRBJ2-7; cdr3_nt: TGTGCCAGCAGTCCCCGGGGGGAGGGCCTGGACGAGCAGTACTTC; cdr3_aa: CASSPRGEGLDEQYF
v_call: TRBV30; clone_size: .; d_call: .; j_call: TRBJ2-5; cdr3_nt: TGTGCCTGGAGTGTCGGCGGCCTTAAAGAGACCCAGTACTTC; cdr3_aa: CAWSVGGLKETQYF
v_call: TRBV29-1; clone_size: .; d_call: .; j_call: TRBJ2-2; cdr3_nt: TGCAGCGTGGACCGACAGAACACCGGGGAGCTGTTTTTT; cdr3_aa: CSVDRQNTGELFF
v_call: TRBV2; clone_size: many; d_call: TRBD1; j_call: TRBJ2-2; cdr3_nt: TGTGCCAGCAGTCCAACAGGGGGTCTGAACACCGGGGAGCTGTTTTTT; cdr3_aa: CASSPTGGLNTGELFF
v_call: TRBV7-2; clone_size: .; d_call: TRBD1; j_call: TRBJ1-2; cdr3_nt: TGTGCCAGCAGCCGGGGACAGAGTGAAACGAAAGACTATGGCTACACCTTC; cdr3_aa: CASSRGQSETKDYGYTF
v_call: TRBV19; clone_size: .; d_call: TRBD1; j_call: TRBJ1-1; cdr3_nt: TGTGCCAGTAGTACGGGGACAGTGGCTTCCACGAACACTGAAGCTTTCTTT; cdr3_aa: CASSTGTVASTNTEAFF
v_call: TRBV19; clone_size: many; d_call: TRBD1; j_call: TRBJ1-1; cdr3_nt: TGTGCCACCGCCGGGGAGACAGGGGGCTTGAACACTGAAGCTTTCTTT; cdr3_aa: CATAGETGGLNTEAFF
v_call: TRBV2; clone_size: .; d_call: .; j_call: TRBJ1-4; cdr3_nt: TGTGCCAGCAGTGTTGCAGGGTATCCGAGTGAAAAACTGTTTTTT; cdr3_aa: CASSVAGYPSEKLFF
v_call: TRBV13; clone_size: many; d_call: .; j_call: TRBJ1-1; cdr3_nt: TGTGCCAGCAGCTTAGGGGAGGGTGAAGCTTTCTTT; cdr3_aa: CASSLGEGEAFF
v_call: TRBV7-2; clone_size: .; d_call: .; j_call: TRBJ1-6; cdr3_nt: TGTGCCAGCAGCTTAATGAGCGCCTATAATTCACCCCTCCACTTC; cdr3_aa: CASSLMSAYNSPLHF
v_call: TRBV27; clone_size: few; d_call: TRBD2; j_call: TRBJ2-7; cdr3_nt: TGTGCCAGCAGTAGGACTAGCGGGAGGGACTACGAGCAGTACTTC; cdr3_aa: CASSRTSGRDYEQYF
v_call: TRBV7-9; clone_size: .; d_call: TRBD1; j_call: TRBJ1-1; cdr3_nt: TGTGCCAGCAGTGAGACAGGGCAAACAACCCCGAACACTGAAGCTTTCTTT; cdr3_aa: CASSETGQTTPNTEAFF
v_call: TRBV7-3; clone_size: many; d_call: TRBD1; j_call: TRBJ2-5; cdr3_nt: TGTGCCAGCAGCTTAGGAGCGGGACAGGGGATAGAGACCCAGTACTTC; cdr3_aa: CASSLGAGQGIETQYF
v_call: TRBV7-3; clone_size: .; d_call: .; j_call: TRBJ1-6; cdr3_nt: TGTGCCAGCAGCGGGTCGAATAATTCACCCCTCCACTTT; cdr3_aa: CASSGSNNSPLHF
v_call: TRBV5-6; clone_size: .; d_call: .; j_call: TRBJ1-2; cdr3_nt: TGTGCCAGCAGGTCCGGGCCCTATGGCTACACCTTC; cdr3_aa: CASRSGPYGYTF
v_call: TRBV5-1; clone_size: many; d_call: .; j_call: TRBJ2-2; cdr3_nt: TGCGCCAGCAGCTTGAATCGCGTAAACACCGGGGAGCTGTTTTTT; cdr3_aa: CASSLNRVNTGELFF
v_call: TRBV14; clone_size: .; d_call: .; j_call: TRBJ1-4; cdr3_nt: TGTGCCAGCAGCCAAGATTACAGGACAGCTCTATCTGGAAAACTGTTTTTT; cdr3_aa: CASSQDYRTALSGKLFF
v_call: TRBV4-1; clone_size: many; d_call: .; j_call: TRBJ1-1; cdr3_nt: TGCGCCAGCAGAAGGGTTTGGGGGGGAGTTAAGAATGAAGCTTTCTTT; cdr3_aa: CASRRVWGGVKNEAFF
v_call: TRBV4-1; clone_size: many; d_call: TRBD2; j_call: TRBJ2-7; cdr3_nt: TGCGCCAGCAGCCAAGGCGGGGCAGGACTAGCGGTCTCCAGCTCCTACGAGCAGTACTTC; cdr3_aa: CASSQGGAGLAVSSSYEQYF
v_call: TRBV12-3/TRBV12-4; clone_size: few; d_call: .; j_call: TRBJ1-2; cdr3_nt: TGTGCCAGCACCGATAAGGACAGAGGCGGCTACACCTTC; cdr3_aa: CASTDKDRGGYTF
v_call: TRBV6-8; clone_size: many; d_call: .; j_call: TRBJ2-7; cdr3_nt: TGTGCCAGCCCCGTCAACGAGCAGTACTTC; cdr3_aa: CASPVNEQYF
v_call: TRBV7-9; clone_size: .; d_call: .; j_call: TRBJ2-1; cdr3_nt: TGTGCCAGCAGCTTTAGGGATGAGCAGTTCTTC; cdr3_aa: CASSFRDEQFF
v_call: TRBV10-3; clone_size: .; d_call: .; j_call: TRBJ2-7; cdr3_nt: TGTGCCATCAGTGGGGGCGGGTACGAGCAGTACTTC; cdr3_aa: CAISGGGYEQYF
v_call: TRBV13; clone_size: .; d_call: .; j_call: TRBJ1-6; cdr3_nt: TGTGCCAGCAGTAGTCCCCGGATAGGTGACAATTCACCCCTCCACTTT; cdr3_aa: CASSSPRIGDNSPLHF
v_call: TRBV3-1; clone_size: .; d_call: .; j_call: TRBJ2-7; cdr3_nt: TGTGCCAGCAGCCAATCCGTGAGGTCCTACGAGCAGTACTTC; cdr3_aa: CASSQSVRSYEQYF
v_call: TRBV7-9; clone_size: many; d_call: .; j_call: TRBJ1-1; cdr3_nt: TGTGCCAGCAGCTTAGGGTTCGGAGGGCCTGAAGCTTTCTTT; cdr3_aa: CASSLGFGGPEAFF
v_call: TRBV5-1; clone_size: .; d_call: TRBD2; j_call: TRBJ2-7; cdr3_nt: TGCGCCAGCAGCCAGGGGCCGGGAGGGCCGGGTGAGCAGTACTTC; cdr3_aa: CASSQGPGGPGEQYF
v_call: TRBV24-1; clone_size: .; d_call: .; j_call: TRBJ1-2; cdr3_nt: TGTGCCACCAGTGATTTGTACCTCGGTGGCTACACCTTC; cdr3_aa: CATSDLYLGGYTF
v_call: TRBV11-2; clone_size: many; d_call: .; j_call: TRBJ2-2; cdr3_nt: TGTGCCAGCAGCTTAGGGCCAGCCACCGGGGAGCTGTTTTTT; cdr3_aa: CASSLGPATGELFF
v_call: TRBV7-9; clone_size: .; d_call: .; j_call: TRBJ1-2; cdr3_nt: TGTGCCAGCAGCAGCCAAGATCCCCAGCCCTATGGCTACACCTTC; cdr3_aa: CASSSQDPQPYGYTF
v_call: TRBV10-3; clone_size: .; d_call: .; j_call: TRBJ2-7; cdr3_nt: TGTGCCATCAGTGAAATTAGCGTGAACTACGAGCAGTACTTC; cdr3_aa: CAISEISVNYEQYF
v_call: TRBV10-3; clone_size: many; d_call: TRBD1; j_call: TRBJ2-7; cdr3_nt: TGTGCCATCAGTGCGGGACAGGACGACTCCTACGAGCAGTACTTC; cdr3_aa: CAISAGQDDSYEQYF
v_call: TRBV18; clone_size: few; d_call: .; j_call: TRBJ1-5; cdr3_nt: TGTGCCAGCTCAGAGACAGCGGATAGCAATCAGCCCCAGCATTTT; cdr3_aa: CASSETADSNQPQHF
v_call: TRBV7-9; clone_size: once; d_call: .; j_call: TRBJ2-7; cdr3_nt: TGTGCCAGCAGTCCTGACAGATACTACGAGCAGTACTTC; cdr3_aa: CASSPDRYYEQYF
v_call: TRBV9; clone_size: .; d_call: .; j_call: TRBJ2-5; cdr3_nt: TGTGCCAGCAGCGTCCGAGGGCTGGGGGAGACCCAGTACTTC; cdr3_aa: CASSVRGLGETQYF
v_call: TRBV7-2; clone_size: many; d_call: TRBD1; j_call: TRBJ2-7; cdr3_nt: TGTGCCAGCAGCTTAGTGGGGACAGGGGGCCACGAGCAGTACTTC; cdr3_aa: CASSLVGTGGHEQYF
v_call: TRBV28; clone_size: .; d_call: TRBD2; j_call: TRBJ2-7; cdr3_nt: TGTGCCAGCAGTTTACTAGCGGGAGGATTCAACGAGCAGTACTTC; cdr3_aa: CASSLLAGGFNEQYF
v_call: TRBV6-1; clone_size: many; d_call: .; j_call: TRBJ2-2; cdr3_nt: TGTGCCACAAACAGACCCGGGGAGCTGTTTTTT; cdr3_aa: CATNRPGELFF
v_call: TRBV5-1; clone_size: many; d_call: .; j_call: TRBJ1-5; cdr3_nt: TGCGCCAGCAGCCGGACAGATCCTAGCAATCAGCCCCAGCATTTT; cdr3_aa: CASSRTDPSNQPQHF
v_call: TRBV4-2; clone_size: .; d_call: .; j_call: TRBJ1-5; cdr3_nt: TGTGCCAGCAGCCAACATAAGAGGTGGGAGACCCAGTACTTT; cdr3_aa: CASSQHKRWETQYF
v_call: TRBV7-2; clone_size: few; d_call: TRBD1; j_call: TRBJ2-5; cdr3_nt: TGTGCCAGCAGCTTAGGTGCAGGGGGCAGTGGAGAGACCCAGTACTTC; cdr3_aa: CASSLGAGGSGETQYF
v_call: TRBV10-2; clone_size: .; d_call: .; j_call: TRBJ1-2; cdr3_nt: TGCGCCACCAAACGGGCCGGGGGCTACACCTTC; cdr3_aa: CATKRAGGYTF
v_call: TRBV25-1; clone_size: few; d_call: TRBD1; j_call: TRBJ2-7; cdr3_nt: TGTGCCAGCAGTGCCACAGGGGGCACCTACGAGCAGTACTTC; cdr3_aa: CASSATGGTYEQYF
v_call: TRBV20-1; clone_size: many; d_call: .; j_call: TRBJ2-7; cdr3_nt: TGCAGTGCTAGGGGACCCAATAACTATGAGCAGTACTTC; cdr3_aa: CSARGPNNYEQYF
v_call: TRBV29-1; clone_size: .; d_call: TRBD1; j_call: TRBJ2-5; cdr3_nt: TGCAGCTTAGGAACAGGGGTAGTCCAAGAGACCCAGTACTTC; cdr3_aa: CSLGTGVVQETQYF
v_call: TRBV10-3; clone_size: few; d_call: .; j_call: TRBJ2-7; cdr3_nt: TGTGCCATCAGTGATCAGGGGATAGTCTACGAGCAGTACTTC; cdr3_aa: CAISDQGIVYEQYF
v_call: TRBV20-1; clone_size: many; d_call: .; j_call: TRBJ2-5; cdr3_nt: TGCAGTGCAACCCTACTAGAGGGGACCCAGTACTTC; cdr3_aa: CSATLLEGTQYF